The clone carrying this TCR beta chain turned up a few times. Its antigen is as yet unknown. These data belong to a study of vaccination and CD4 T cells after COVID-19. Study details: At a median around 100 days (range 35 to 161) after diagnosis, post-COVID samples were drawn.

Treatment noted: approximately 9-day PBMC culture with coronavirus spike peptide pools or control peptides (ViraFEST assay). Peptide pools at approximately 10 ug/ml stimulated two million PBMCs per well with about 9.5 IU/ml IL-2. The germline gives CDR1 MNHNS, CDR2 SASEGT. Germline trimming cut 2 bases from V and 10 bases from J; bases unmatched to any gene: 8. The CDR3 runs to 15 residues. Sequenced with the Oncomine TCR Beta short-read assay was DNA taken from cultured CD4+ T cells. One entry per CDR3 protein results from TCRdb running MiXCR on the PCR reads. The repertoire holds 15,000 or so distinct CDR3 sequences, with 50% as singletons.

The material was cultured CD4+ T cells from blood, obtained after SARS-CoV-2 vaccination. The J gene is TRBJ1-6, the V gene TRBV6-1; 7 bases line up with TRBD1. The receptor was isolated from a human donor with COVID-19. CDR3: CASSETGDGGSPLHF. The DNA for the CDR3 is TGTGCCAGCAGTGAAACAGGGGATGGGGGGTCACCCCTCCACTTT.